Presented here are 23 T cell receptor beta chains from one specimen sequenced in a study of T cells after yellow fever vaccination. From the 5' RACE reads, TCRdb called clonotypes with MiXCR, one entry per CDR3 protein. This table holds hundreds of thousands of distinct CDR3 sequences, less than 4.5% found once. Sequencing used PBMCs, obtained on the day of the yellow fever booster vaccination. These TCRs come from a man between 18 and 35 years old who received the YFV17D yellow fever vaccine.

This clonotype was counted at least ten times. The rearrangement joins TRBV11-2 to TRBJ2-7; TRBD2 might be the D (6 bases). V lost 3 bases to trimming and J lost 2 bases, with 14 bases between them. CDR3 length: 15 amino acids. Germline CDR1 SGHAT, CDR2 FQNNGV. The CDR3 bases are TGTGCCAGCAGCTTGGTTCCCCGCGGGACCTACGAGCAGTACTTC. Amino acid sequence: CASSLVPRGTYEQYF.

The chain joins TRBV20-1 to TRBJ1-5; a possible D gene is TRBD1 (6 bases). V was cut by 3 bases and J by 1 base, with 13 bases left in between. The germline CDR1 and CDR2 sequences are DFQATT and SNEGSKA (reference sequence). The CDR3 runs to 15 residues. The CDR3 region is CSARVRGLSNQPQHF. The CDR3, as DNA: TGCAGTGCTAGGGTAAGGGGGTTGAGCAATCAGCCCCAGCATTTT.

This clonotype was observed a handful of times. Written as DNA, the CDR3 is TGTGCCAGCAGCTTCGGGGACAGGGAGGGTCAGCCCCAGCATTTT. It yields the protein CASSFGDREGQPQHF. The chain carries TRBV7-2 and TRBJ1-5; TRBD1 matches 9 bases. From germline, CDR1 is SGHTA and CDR2 FQGNSA. The CDR3 has 15 residues. Trimming removed 3 bases from V and 6 bases from J; junction bases left unmatched: 6.

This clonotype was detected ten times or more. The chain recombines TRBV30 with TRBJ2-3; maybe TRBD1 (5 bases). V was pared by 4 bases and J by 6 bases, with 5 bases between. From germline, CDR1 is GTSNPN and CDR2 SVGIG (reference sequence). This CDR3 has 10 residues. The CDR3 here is CAWTGDTQYF. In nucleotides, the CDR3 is TGTGCCTGGACAGGGGATACGCAGTATTTT.

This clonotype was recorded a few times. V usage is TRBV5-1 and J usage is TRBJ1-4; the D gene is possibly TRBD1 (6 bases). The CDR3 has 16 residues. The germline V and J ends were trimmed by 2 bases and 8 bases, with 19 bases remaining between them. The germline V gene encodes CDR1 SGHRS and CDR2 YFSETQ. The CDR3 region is CASSFQGMRQEEKLFF. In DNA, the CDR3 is TGCGCCAGCAGCTTCCAGGGGATGCGCCAAGAAGAAAAACTGTTTTTT.

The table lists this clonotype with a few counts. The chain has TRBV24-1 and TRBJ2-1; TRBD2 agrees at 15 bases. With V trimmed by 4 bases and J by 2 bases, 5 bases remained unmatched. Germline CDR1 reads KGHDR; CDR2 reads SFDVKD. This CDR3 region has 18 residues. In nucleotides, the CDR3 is TGTGCCACCAGTGACCCGGGACTAGCGGGGGGTGCCTACAATGAGCAGTTCTTC. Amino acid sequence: CATSDPGLAGGAYNEQFF.

This chain's CDR3 is CATSAEAGGFETQYF. CDR3 nucleotide sequence: TGTGCCACCAGTGCCGAGGCAGGGGGCTTCGAGACCCAGTACTTC. V is TRBV24-1 and J is TRBJ2-5, with TRBD1 matching over 8 bases. V was clipped by 5 bases and J by 5 bases; unmatched bases: 9. The germline gives CDR1 KGHDR, CDR2 SFDVKD. This CDR3 comprises 15 residues.

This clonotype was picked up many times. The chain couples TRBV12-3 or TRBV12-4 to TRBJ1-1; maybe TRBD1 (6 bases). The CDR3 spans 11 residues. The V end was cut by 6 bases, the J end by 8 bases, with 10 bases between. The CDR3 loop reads CASRLTGEAFF. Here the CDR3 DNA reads TGTGCCAGCAGACTTACAGGGGAAGCTTTCTTT.

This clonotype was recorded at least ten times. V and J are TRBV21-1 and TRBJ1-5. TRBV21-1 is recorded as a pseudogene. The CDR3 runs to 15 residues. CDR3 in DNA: TGTGCCGGCCGTTGTCTTGGATTTAGCAATCAGCCCCAGCATTTT. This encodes CAGRCLGFSNQPQHF.

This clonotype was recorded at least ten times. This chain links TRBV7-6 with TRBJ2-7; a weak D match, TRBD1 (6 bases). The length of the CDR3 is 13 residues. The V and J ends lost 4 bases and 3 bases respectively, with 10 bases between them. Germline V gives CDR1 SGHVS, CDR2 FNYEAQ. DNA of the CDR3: TGTGCCAGCAGCTCATACAGGGACTACGAGCAGTACTTC. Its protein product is CASSSYRDYEQYF.

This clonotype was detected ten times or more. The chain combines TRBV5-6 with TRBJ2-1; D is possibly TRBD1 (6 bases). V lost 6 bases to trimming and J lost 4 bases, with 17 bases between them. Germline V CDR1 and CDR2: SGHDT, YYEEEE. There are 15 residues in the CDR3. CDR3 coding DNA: TGTGCCAGCATTCAATTGGGGACACCTTACAATGAGCAGTTCTTC. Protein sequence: CASIQLGTPYNEQFF.

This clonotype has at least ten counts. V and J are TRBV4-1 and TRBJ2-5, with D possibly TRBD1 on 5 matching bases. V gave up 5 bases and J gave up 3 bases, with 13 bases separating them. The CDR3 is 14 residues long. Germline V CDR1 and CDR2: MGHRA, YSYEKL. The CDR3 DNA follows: TGCGCCAGCAGCGGGGCCGGGCCTGAAGAGACCCAGTACTTC. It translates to CASSGAGPEETQYF.

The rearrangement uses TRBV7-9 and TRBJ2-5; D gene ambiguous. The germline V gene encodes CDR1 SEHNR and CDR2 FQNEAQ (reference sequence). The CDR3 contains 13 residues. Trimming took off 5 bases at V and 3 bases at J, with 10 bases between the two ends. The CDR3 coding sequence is TGTGCCAGCAGCCCCAGGTTGGAAGAGACCCAGTACTTC. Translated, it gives CASSPRLEETQYF. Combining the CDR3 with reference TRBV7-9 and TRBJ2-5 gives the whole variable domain DTGVSQNPRHKITKRGQNVTFRCDPISEHNRLYWYRQTLGQGPEFLTYFQNEAQLEKSRLLSDRFSAERPKGSFSTLEIQRTEQGDSAMYLCASSPRLEETQYFGPGTRLLVL.

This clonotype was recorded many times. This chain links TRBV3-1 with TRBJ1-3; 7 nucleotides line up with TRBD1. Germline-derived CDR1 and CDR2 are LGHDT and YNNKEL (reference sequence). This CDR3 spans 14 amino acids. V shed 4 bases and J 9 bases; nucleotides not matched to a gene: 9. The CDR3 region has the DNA TGTGCCAGCAGCCGAGACAGGGTATTCGGCACCATATATTTT. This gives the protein CASSRDRVFGTIYF. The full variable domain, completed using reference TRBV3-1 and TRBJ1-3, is DTAVSQTPKYLVTQMGNDKSIKCEQNLGHDTMYWYKQDSKKFLKIMFSYNNKELIINETVPNRFSPKSPDKAHLNLHINSLELGDSAVYFCASSRDRVFGTIYFGEGSWLTVV.

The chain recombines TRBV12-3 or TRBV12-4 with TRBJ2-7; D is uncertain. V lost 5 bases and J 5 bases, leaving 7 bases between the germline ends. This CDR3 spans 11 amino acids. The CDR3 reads CASSAAHEQYF. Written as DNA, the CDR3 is TGTGCCAGCAGTGCGGCCCACGAGCAGTACTTC.

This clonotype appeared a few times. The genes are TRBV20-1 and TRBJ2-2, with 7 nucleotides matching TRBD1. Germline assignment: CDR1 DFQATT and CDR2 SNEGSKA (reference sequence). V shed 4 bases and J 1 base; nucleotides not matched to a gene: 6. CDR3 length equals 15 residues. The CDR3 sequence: CSATGTEMNTGELFF. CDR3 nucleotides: TGCAGTGCTACCGGGACAGAAATGAACACCGGGGAGCTGTTTTTT.

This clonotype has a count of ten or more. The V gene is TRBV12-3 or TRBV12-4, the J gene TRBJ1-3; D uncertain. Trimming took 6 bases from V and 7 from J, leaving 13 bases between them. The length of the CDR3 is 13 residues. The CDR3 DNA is TGTGCCAGCAGGGGCACTGGATGGAACACCATATATTTT. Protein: CASRGTGWNTIYF.

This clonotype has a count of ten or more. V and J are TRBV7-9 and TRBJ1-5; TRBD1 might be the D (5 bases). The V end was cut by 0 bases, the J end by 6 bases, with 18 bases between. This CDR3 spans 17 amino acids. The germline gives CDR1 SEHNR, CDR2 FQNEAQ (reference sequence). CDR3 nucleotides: TGTGCCAGCAGCTTAGCGGTGGGAGGCAGGGATGGTCAGCCCCAGCATTTT. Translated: CASSLAVGGRDGQPQHF.

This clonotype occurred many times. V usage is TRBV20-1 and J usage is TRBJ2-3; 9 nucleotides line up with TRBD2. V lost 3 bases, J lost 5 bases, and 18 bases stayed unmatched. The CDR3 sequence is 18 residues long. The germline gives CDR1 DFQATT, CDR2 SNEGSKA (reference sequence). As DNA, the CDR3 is TGCAGTGCTAGGCTGGGCCCTAGGGGCGGGGGGGCGAAAGATACGCAGTATTTT. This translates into CSARLGPRGGGAKDTQYF.

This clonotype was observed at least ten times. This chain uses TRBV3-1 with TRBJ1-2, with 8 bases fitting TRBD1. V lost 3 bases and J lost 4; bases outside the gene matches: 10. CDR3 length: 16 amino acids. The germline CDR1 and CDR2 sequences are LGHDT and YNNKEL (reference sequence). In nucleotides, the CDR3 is TGTGCCAGCAGCCAGATAGAGACAGGGGAGGTCTATGGCTACACCTTC. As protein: CASSQIETGEVYGYTF.

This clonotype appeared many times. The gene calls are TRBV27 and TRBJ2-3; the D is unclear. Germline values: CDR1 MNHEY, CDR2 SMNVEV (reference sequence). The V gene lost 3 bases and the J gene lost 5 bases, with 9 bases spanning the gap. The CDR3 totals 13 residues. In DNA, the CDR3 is TGTGCCAGCAGTTTGATCCGTGTAGATACGCAGTATTTT. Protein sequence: CASSLIRVDTQYF.

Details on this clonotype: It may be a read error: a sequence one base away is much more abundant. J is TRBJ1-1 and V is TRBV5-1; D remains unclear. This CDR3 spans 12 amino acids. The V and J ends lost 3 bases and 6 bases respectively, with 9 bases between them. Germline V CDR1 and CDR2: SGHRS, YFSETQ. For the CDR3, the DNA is TGCGCCAGCAGCTGGGTTGCAGCTGAAGCTTTCTTT. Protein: CASSWVAAEAFF.

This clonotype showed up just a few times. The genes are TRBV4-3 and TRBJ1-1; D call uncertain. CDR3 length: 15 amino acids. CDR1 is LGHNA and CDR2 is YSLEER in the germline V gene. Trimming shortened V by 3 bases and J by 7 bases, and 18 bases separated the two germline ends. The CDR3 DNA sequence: TGCGCCAGCAGCCAGGCGCCTTCGGGGTGGGATGAAGCTTTCTTT. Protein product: CASSQAPSGWDEAFF.